Below are 7 T cell receptor beta chains sequenced from a single sample in a study of metastatic and nonmetastatic thyroid tumors. Patients were all untreated before their thyroid surgery. TCRdb reanalyzed the PCR reads via MiXCR. Among around 61,000 clones listed, roughly 30% were seen once. Sequenced material: blood. The origin of the receptors is a female donor with papillary thyroid cancer or a benign thyroid nodule (not recorded which). Some clones in this sample may be carry-over from other donors' samples.

The chain uses TRBV11-1 and TRBJ2-7; 10 bases are a match to TRBD1. Trimming removed 4 bases from V and 4 bases from J; junction bases left unmatched: 10. The length of the CDR3 is 16 residues. Germline V CDR1 and CDR2: SGHAT, FQDESV (reference sequence). CDR3 sequence reads: CASSSGTGVLLYEQYF. The CDR3 DNA reads as TGTGCCAGCAGCTCGGGGACAGGGGTCTTGCTATACGAGCAGTACTTC.

This clone has at least ten counts. In DNA form, the CDR3 reads TGTGCCAGCAGCTTGTCAGCGGGAGGACACAATGAGCAGTTCTTC. Its translation: CASSLSAGGHNEQFF. The V call is TRBV7-2, the J call TRBJ2-1; 9 nucleotides line up with TRBD2. Germline V gives CDR1 SGHTA, CDR2 FQGNSA. The junction had 5 bases not matched to a gene; V was cut back by 3 bases and J by 5 bases. The CDR3 extends over 15 amino acids.

This clone appeared many times. At one end, the junction sequence differs from germline, possibly due to a read error. This sample also contains other DNA sequences that code for the same CDR3. CDR3 bases: TGCAGCGCTAGAGGTCCACTAACAGGGCGCAATGAGCAGTTCTTC. It specifies CSARGPLTGRNEQFF. The chain carries TRBV20-1 and TRBJ2-1; a weak D match, TRBD1 (6 bases). In germline, CDR1 is DFQATT, CDR2 SNEGSKA (reference sequence). The CDR3 extends over 15 amino acids.

V usage is TRBV12-3 or TRBV12-4 and J usage is TRBJ2-5; TRBD2 matches 7 bases. The CDR3 runs 13 residues. With 6 bases clipped from V and 2 bases from J, the junction kept 3 bases outside the gene matches. The CDR3 DNA reads TGTGCCAGCAGCTGGGGGGGGCAAGAGACCCAGTACTTC. Translated, it gives CASSWGGQETQYF.

J is TRBJ1-2 and V is TRBV5-4, with 7 bases aligning to TRBD1. Germline V gene data show CDR1 as SGHNT and CDR2 as YYREEE (reference sequence). Trimming cost V 4 bases and J 5 bases; bases outside gene matches: 14. The CDR3 contains 16 residues. The CDR3 loop is CASSPRWDSLLYGYTF. Written as DNA, the CDR3 is TGTGCCAGCAGCCCGCGTTGGGACAGCCTTTTGTATGGCTACACCTTC.

The chain uses TRBV12-3 or TRBV12-4 and TRBJ1-3, with 7 nucleotides matching TRBD1. V dropped 6 bases and J dropped 0; count of bases not matched to a gene: 14. The CDR3 spans 18 residues. The CDR3 DNA sequence: TGTGCCAGCAGCCGTCGGCCCCTCCAGGGGGGCTCTGGAAACACCATATATTTT. Its protein product is CASSRRPLQGGSGNTIYF.

This rearrangement joins TRBV5-1 to TRBJ2-3, with 7 bases fitting TRBD1. The V segment lost 5 bases and the J segment 0 bases; nucleotides outside the gene matches: 15. Germline CDR1 is SGHRS and CDR2 is YFSETQ. The CDR3 consists of 18 residues. The CDR3: CASSPWQSGGTSTDTQYF. In DNA, the CDR3 is TGCGCCAGCAGTCCTTGGCAGTCAGGGGGAACTAGCACAGATACGCAGTATTTT. Looking up the rest from reference TRBV5-1 and TRBJ2-3 gives the full variable domain: KAGVTQTPRYLIKTRGQQVTLSCSPISGHRSVSWYQQTPGQGLQFLFEYFSETQRNKGNFPGRFSGRQFSNSRSEMNVSTLELGDSALYLCASSPWQSGGTSTDTQYFGPGTRLTVL.